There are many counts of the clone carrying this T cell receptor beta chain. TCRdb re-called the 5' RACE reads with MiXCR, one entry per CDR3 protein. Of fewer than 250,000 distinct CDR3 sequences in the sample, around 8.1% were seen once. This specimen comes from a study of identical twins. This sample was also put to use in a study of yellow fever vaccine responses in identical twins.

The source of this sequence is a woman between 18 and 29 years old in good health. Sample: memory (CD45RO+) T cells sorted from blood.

CDR3 loop: CASSSIGTSGGPSYNEQFF. The CDR3 DNA follows: TGTGCCAGCAGCTCCATCGGGACTAGCGGGGGGCCCTCCTACAATGAGCAGTTCTTC. This chain joins TRBV11-2 and TRBJ2-1, with 15 positions matching TRBD2. The germline V gene encodes CDR1 SGHAT and CDR2 FQNNGV. Trimming cost V 4 bases and J 0 bases; bases outside gene matches: 7. There are 19 residues in the CDR3.